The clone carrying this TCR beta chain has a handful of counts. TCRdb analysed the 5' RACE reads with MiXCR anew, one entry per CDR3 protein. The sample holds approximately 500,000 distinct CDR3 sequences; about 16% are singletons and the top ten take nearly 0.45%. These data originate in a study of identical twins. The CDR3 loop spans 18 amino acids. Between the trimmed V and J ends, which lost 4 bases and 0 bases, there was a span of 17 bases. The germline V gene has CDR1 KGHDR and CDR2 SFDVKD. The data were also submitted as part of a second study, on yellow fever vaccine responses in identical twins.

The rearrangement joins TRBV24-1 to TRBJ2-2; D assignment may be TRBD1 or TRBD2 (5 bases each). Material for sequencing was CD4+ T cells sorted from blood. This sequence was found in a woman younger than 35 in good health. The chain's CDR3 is CATSDRDQPKANTGELFF. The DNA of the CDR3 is TGTGCCACCAGTGACCGGGACCAACCGAAAGCGAACACCGGGGAGCTGTTTTTT.